This TCR beta chain was sequenced in a study of blood T cell repertoires in COVID-19. Overall study context: COVID-19 samples, acute and convalescent, were from the United States, Italy and Spain.

The protocol was immunoSEQ multiplex PCR, while the TCRdb copy is restricted to in-frame clones and leaves out a portion. The table records approximately 360,000 clones, roughly 90% of them present only once. The TCR comes from a man between 40 and 49 years old with acute or convalescent COVID-19. The sequencing sample was made of peripheral blood.

In nucleotides, the CDR3 is TGTGCCAGCAGCTTCTCGATTGGACAGCTTAATGAAAAACTGTTTTTT. This encodes CASSFSIGQLNEKLFF. The chain couples TRBV11-1 to TRBJ1-4; possibly TRBD1 for D (6 bases). V lost 3 bases and J lost 4, with 15 bases in between. This CDR3 spans 16 amino acids. Germline V CDR1 and CDR2: SGHAT, FQDESV (reference sequence).